This TCR beta chain was sequenced in a study of T cells in Graves' hyperthyroidism and ophthalmopathy. In the study overall: Peripheral blood collection took place at initial diagnosis, before any treatment.

Study-level points and caveats: It was a median about 7.1 months before onset that the model predicted ophthalmopathy.

To note about this clonotype: The antigen is undetermined.

From RNA transcripts, TCR beta CDR3 regions were amplified. HTBI primers were the set used in a first-round RT-PCR of the TCR CDR3. TCRdb re-derived calls from the multiplex PCR reads in MiXCR, one entry per CDR3 protein. The profile shows about half a million distinct CDR3 sequences, roughly 20% of them singletons. Graves' hyperthyroidism qualified as stable when ophthalmopathy did not progress within 18 months. With a duration under 2 months, the hyperthyroidism was newly diagnosed in patients aged 18 to 65. Germline CDR1 MNHEY, CDR2 SVGAGI. The V gene lost 4 bases and the J gene lost 7 bases, with 16 bases spanning the gap. The CDR3 has 14 residues.

The material sequenced was blood. The rearrangement uses TRBV6-5 and TRBJ1-2, with D perhaps TRBD1 (5 bases). This receptor was obtained from a man aged 18 to 35 with Graves' hyperthyroidism. The CDR3 here is CASSSGKSLGGYTF. CDR3 bases: TGTGCCAGCAGTTCAGGGAAGAGTTTAGGTGGCTACACCTTC.